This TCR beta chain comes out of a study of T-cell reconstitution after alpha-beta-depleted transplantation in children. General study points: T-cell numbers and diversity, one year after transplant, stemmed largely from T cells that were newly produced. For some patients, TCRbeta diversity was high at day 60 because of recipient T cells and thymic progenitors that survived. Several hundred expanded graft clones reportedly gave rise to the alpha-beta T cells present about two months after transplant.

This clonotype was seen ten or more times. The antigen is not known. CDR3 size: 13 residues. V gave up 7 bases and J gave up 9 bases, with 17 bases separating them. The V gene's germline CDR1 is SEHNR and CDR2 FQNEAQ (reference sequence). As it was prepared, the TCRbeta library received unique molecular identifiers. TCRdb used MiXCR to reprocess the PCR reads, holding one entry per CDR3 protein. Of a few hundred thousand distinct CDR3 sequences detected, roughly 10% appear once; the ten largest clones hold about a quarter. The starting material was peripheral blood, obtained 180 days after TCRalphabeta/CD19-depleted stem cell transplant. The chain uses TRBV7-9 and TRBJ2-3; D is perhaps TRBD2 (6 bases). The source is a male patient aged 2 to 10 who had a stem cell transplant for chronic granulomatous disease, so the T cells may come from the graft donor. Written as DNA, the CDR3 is TGTGCCAGCATCCGGGGCAAGGCGGGGACGCAGTATTTT. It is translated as CASIRGKAGTQYF.